The clone carrying this T cell receptor (beta chain) came up a few times. Germline trimming cut 5 bases from V and 6 bases from J; bases unmatched to any gene: 4. There are 14 residues in the CDR3. Germline CDR1 and CDR2: MDHEN and SYDVKM. Assay used: immunoSEQ multiplex PCR; TCRdb lists only in-frame clones, some missing. This sample has 40,000 to 55,000 clones, with roughly nine tenths found just once. The record originates from a study of graft-versus-host responses after intestinal transplantation. The clonotype was recovered from a human patient who received an intestinal transplant, so some T cells may come from the graft donor. The sequencing used PBMCs, collected 524 days after transplant. The gene calls are TRBV28 and TRBJ2-7; 13 bases fit TRBD2. The CDR3 DNA sequence: TGTGCCAGCAGTCCCGGGACTAGCGGGACCGAGCAGTACTTC. It specifies CASSPGTSGTEQYF. The full variable domain, in which reference TRBV28 and TRBJ2-7 provide the parts outside the CDR3, is DVKVTQSSRYLVKRTGEKVFLECVQDMDHENMFWYRQDPGLGLRLIYFSYDVKMKEKGDIPEGYSVSREKKERFSLILESASTNQTSMYLCASSPGTSGTEQYFGPGTRLTVT.